These 30 T cell receptor beta chains were all obtained from the same sample, sequenced in a study of blood T cell repertoires in COVID-19 (TCRdb year 2020). The receptor library was made with the immunoSEQ multiplex PCR assay. Sourced from immuneACCESS, this table was stored by TCRdb with only in-frame sequences that have V and J called. A share of the clones is absent; for the studies checked, an unresolved V gene accounts for under half, and the remainder has no known explanation. The sample table contains some 39,000 clones; only one count was recorded for around nine tenths of them. The ten largest clones take up roughly 5.7% of the sample. Source material: peripheral blood. The receptor set was obtained from a human donor in a cohort sampled during active COVID-19.

This sequence joins TRBV4-3 and TRBJ1-3, with 7 bases fitting TRBD1. The germline gives CDR1 LGHNA, CDR2 YSLEER. J was trimmed by 3 bases and V by 3 bases; bases with no gene match: 5. CDR3 length equals 15 residues. CDR3 in amino acids: CASSHDRDRGNTIYF. The CDR3, as DNA: TGCGCCAGCAGCCACGACAGGGACCGTGGAAACACCATATATTTT.

The chain joins TRBV28 to TRBJ2-3; D not resolved. The V end was cut by 3 bases, the J end by 4 bases, with 5 bases between. CDR3 length: 12 amino acids. From germline, CDR1 is MDHEN and CDR2 SYDVKM. The DNA of the CDR3 is TGTGCCAGCAGTTTCGGGTCAGATACGCAGTATTTT. It yields the protein CASSFGSDTQYF.

This chain connects TRBV5-1 to TRBJ2-7, with D hard to call. The CDR3 totals 14 residues. Looked up from germline, CDR1 is SGHRS and CDR2 is YFSETQ. V was cut by 0 bases and J by 4 bases, with 11 bases left in between. CDR3 residues: CASSLGTGRYEQYF. The CDR3, as DNA: TGCGCCAGCAGCTTGGGTACGGGTAGGTACGAGCAGTACTTC.

The V gene is TRBV6-4, the J gene TRBJ2-2; a weak D match, TRBD1 (6 bases). The germline V gene has CDR1 MRHNA and CDR2 SNTAGT. Deletions cut 3 bases from V and 0 bases from J, with 8 bases between. The CDR3 totals 15 residues. In nucleotides, the CDR3 is TGTGCCAGCAGTGAACAGGGAACGAACACCGGGGAGCTGTTTTTT. Its translation: CASSEQGTNTGELFF.

The chain combines TRBV2 with TRBJ1-1; 9 nucleotides agree with TRBD1. Trimming took 8 bases from V and 1 from J; bases not matched to a gene: 5. Germline loops: CDR1 SNHLY, CDR2 FYNNEI. This CDR3 contains 14 residues. The CDR3 DNA follows: TGTGCCAGCGGCCGGGACAGGGCGAACACTGAAGCTTTCTTT. Translated: CASGRDRANTEAFF.

The J gene is TRBJ2-1, the V gene TRBV7-2; 8 nucleotides match TRBD2. After removal of 2 bases from V and 5 bases from J, the junction contained 5 bases not matched to a gene. This CDR3 region has 15 residues. CDR1 SGHTA and CDR2 FQGNSA come from the germline V gene. CDR3: CASSLYGGANNEQFF. DNA for the CDR3: TGTGCCAGCAGCTTATACGGGGGGGCAAACAATGAGCAGTTCTTC. Filled out from reference TRBV7-2 and TRBJ2-1, the complete variable domain reads GAGVSQSPSNKVTEKGKDVELRCDPISGHTALYWYRQSLGQGLEFLIYFQGNSAPDKSGLPSDRFSAERTGGSVSTLTIQRTQQEDSAVYLCASSLYGGANNEQFFGPGTRLTVL.

The rearrangement links TRBV2 to TRBJ1-1; TRBD1 matches at 8 bases. The J segment lost 0 bases and the V segment lost 5 bases, leaving 2 bases of the junction unmatched. The CDR3 contains 14 residues. Germline loops: CDR1 SNHLY, CDR2 FYNNEI. The CDR3 reads CASSFRGLNTEAFF. Written as DNA, the CDR3 is TGTGCCAGCAGTTTCAGGGGGCTGAACACTGAAGCTTTCTTT.

The rearrangement links TRBV6-5 to TRBJ1-2; 9 bases fit TRBD1. Germline CDR1 is MNHEY and CDR2 is SVGAGI. V gave up 5 bases and J gave up 7 bases; unmatched junction bases: 8. This CDR3 region has 14 residues. The CDR3 region has the DNA TGTGCCAGCAGTATAGGGGGACAGGGCGCTGGCTACACCTTC. It encodes CASSIGGQGAGYTF.

V and J are TRBV4-1 and TRBJ2-7; 12 nucleotides agree with TRBD2. Germline V CDR1 and CDR2: MGHRA, YSYEKL. The CDR3 covers 16 residues. V gave up 0 bases and J gave up 3 bases; unmatched junction bases: 3. The CDR3 here is CASSQEGTSGYYEQYF. In DNA form, the CDR3 reads TGCGCCAGCAGCCAAGAGGGGACTAGCGGGTACTACGAGCAGTACTTC.

The rearrangement links TRBV25-1 to TRBJ1-5; D remains ambiguous. CDR1 is MGHDK, CDR2 SYGVNS, per germline. The CDR3 totals 15 residues. Trimming cost V 6 bases and J 3 bases, with 15 bases left between them. The chain's CDR3 is CASSPSSTYNQPQHF. In DNA, the CDR3 is TGTGCCAGCAGCCCCTCTTCTACCTACAATCAGCCCCAGCATTTT.

This rearrangement joins TRBV4-1 to TRBJ2-5; TRBD2 matches 8 bases. Germline V lookup: CDR1 MGHRA, CDR2 YSYEKL. This CDR3 contains 15 residues. Losses at the gene ends were 1 base for V and 4 bases for J; bases not matched to a gene: 5. This CDR3 reads CASSQVGGGTETQYF. CDR3 in DNA: TGCGCCAGCAGCCAAGTCGGGGGGGGGACAGAGACCCAGTACTTC.

This sequence joins TRBV13 and TRBJ1-5, with D perhaps TRBD1 (6 bases). Trimming cost V 5 bases and J 2 bases, with 13 bases left between them. Germline CDR1 reads PRHDT; CDR2 reads FYEKMQ (reference sequence). The CDR3 length is 15 residues. CDR3 residues: CASSKLGAGNQPQHF. CDR3 sequence (DNA): TGTGCCAGCAGCAAGTTGGGGGCCGGCAATCAGCCCCAGCATTTT.

This rearrangement joins TRBV6-4 to TRBJ1-5; 7 bases are shared with TRBD1. The CDR3 is 14 amino acids. After removal of 10 bases from V and 6 bases from J, the junction contained 12 bases not matched to a gene. Per germline, CDR1 MRHNA and CDR2 SNTAGT. The CDR3 coding sequence is TGTGCCACCATCGAGGTGACAGGGTCTCAGCCCCAGCATTTT. Translated, it gives CATIEVTGSQPQHF.

V and J are TRBV28 and TRBJ2-7; no clear D. Trimming took 9 bases from V and 3 from J, leaving 12 bases between them. Germline values: CDR1 MDHEN, CDR2 SYDVKM. This CDR3 is built from 12 residues. The CDR3 loop reads CASKDQDYEQYF. The DNA of the CDR3 is TGTGCCAGTAAAGATCAGGACTACGAGCAGTACTTC.

The chain combines TRBV19 with TRBJ1-3, with 7 positions matching TRBD1. With V trimmed by 4 bases and J by 4 bases, 4 bases remained unmatched. Germline V gives CDR1 LNHDA, CDR2 SQIVND (reference sequence). The CDR3 has 14 amino acids. The CDR3 here is CASSNRGRGNTIYF. Written as DNA, the CDR3 is TGTGCCAGTAGTAACAGGGGAAGGGGAAACACCATATATTTT.

The table lists this clone with a count of one. The chain uses TRBV29-1 and TRBJ2-5, with unresolved D. The CDR3 sequence is 13 residues long. V lost 7 bases to trimming and J lost 4 bases, with 16 bases between them. CDR1 is SQVTM and CDR2 is ANQGSEA in the germline V gene. In DNA form, the CDR3 reads TGCAGCGCGGTAATGGCGCAGGCAGAGACCCAGTACTTC. Its translation: CSAVMAQAETQYF.

V usage is TRBV29-1 and J usage is TRBJ2-7; weak D call: TRBD1 (5 bases). Germline V gene lookup returns CDR1 SQVTM and CDR2 ANQGSEA. V was trimmed by 7 bases and J by 0 bases, leaving 13 bases between them. The CDR3 totals 13 residues. DNA for the CDR3: TGCAGCGCAGGAAGGGGAAGCTCCTACGAGCAGTACTTC. Translated, it gives CSAGRGSSYEQYF.

This sequence joins TRBV6-1 and TRBJ1-1; TRBD1 matches at 10 bases. CDR1 is MNHNS and CDR2 is SASEGT in the germline V gene. The CDR3 totals 16 residues. The V gene end was trimmed by 0 bases and the J gene end by 7 bases; junction bases not matched to a gene: 8. CDR3 in amino acids: CASSEAMGQGPHEAFF. The CDR3 DNA follows: TGTGCCAGCAGTGAAGCCATGGGACAGGGGCCCCATGAAGCTTTCTTT.

The rearrangement joins TRBV30 to TRBJ1-5, with D unclear. The CDR3 covers 13 residues. Looked up from germline, CDR1 is GTSNPN and CDR2 is SVGIG (reference sequence). V lost 2 bases and J 11 bases, leaving 16 bases between the germline ends. Here the CDR3 DNA reads TGTGCCTGGAGTCCCACGGGTCCGGGGACCCAGCATTTT. It is translated as CAWSPTGPGTQHF.

The V and J genes are TRBV7-2 and TRBJ1-3, with 8 bases aligning to TRBD1. This CDR3 contains 16 residues. The germline V gene has CDR1 SGHTA and CDR2 FQGNSA. After removal of 0 bases from V and 16 bases from J, the junction contained 17 bases not matched to a gene. CDR3 amino acids: CASSLALGTGVSHGYF. The CDR3 coding sequence is TGTGCCAGCAGCTTAGCGCTCGGGACAGGAGTCTCACACGGGTATTTT.

The V and J genes are TRBV12-3 or TRBV12-4 and TRBJ2-1; TRBD2 is a possible D gene (6 bases). Between the trimmed V and J ends, which lost 0 bases and 12 bases, there was a span of 12 bases. The CDR3 runs to 13 residues. The CDR3 reads CASSLATTAGQFF. CDR3 nucleotide sequence: TGTGCCAGCAGTTTAGCGACCACAGCGGGGCAGTTCTTC.

The chain employs TRBV7-2 and TRBJ2-5; tentative D call: TRBD1 (7 bases). The CDR3 loop spans 14 amino acids. Germline CDR1 SGHTA, CDR2 FQGNSA. Trimming removed 7 bases from V and 2 bases from J, with 14 bases in between. The DNA of the CDR3 is TGTGCCAGCAAGGCAGGGGGGCCTCAAGAGACCCAGTACTTC. Its protein is CASKAGGPQETQYF.

This chain joins TRBV10-3 and TRBJ2-5; unclear D gene. The CDR3 is 14 residues long. CDR1 is ENHRY, CDR2 SYGVKD, per germline. V was clipped by 4 bases and J by 2 bases, with 11 bases between them. The CDR3 sequence: CAISARVPQETQYF. In DNA form, the CDR3 reads TGTGCCATCAGTGCCCGGGTACCTCAAGAGACCCAGTACTTC.

V usage is TRBV11-2 and J usage is TRBJ2-7; TRBD1 agrees at 9 bases. This CDR3 region has 15 residues. With V trimmed by 0 bases and J by 3 bases, 3 bases remained unmatched. Germline CDR1 is SGHAT and CDR2 is FQNNGV. CDR3 nucleotides: TGTGCCAGCAGCTTAGAGAGGGACAGGGTCTACGAGCAGTACTTC. The encoded protein is CASSLERDRVYEQYF.

The V and J genes are TRBV7-2 and TRBJ2-3; TRBD2 aligns across 12 bases. J was trimmed by 2 bases and V by 6 bases; bases with no gene match: 6. Germline CDR1 and CDR2: SGHTA and FQGNSA. The CDR3 loop spans 16 amino acids. CDR3 residues: CASSPTSGGLTDTQYF. As DNA, the CDR3 is TGTGCCAGCAGTCCGACTAGCGGGGGCCTCACAGATACGCAGTATTTT. Variable domain in full (rest from reference TRBV7-2 and TRBJ2-3): GAGVSQSPSNKVTEKGKDVELRCDPISGHTALYWYRQSLGQGLEFLIYFQGNSAPDKSGLPSDRFSAERTGGSVSTLTIQRTQQEDSAVYLCASSPTSGGLTDTQYFGPGTRLTVL.

The chain employs TRBV29-1 and TRBJ2-7, with 8 bases that match TRBD1. The V segment lost 3 bases and the J segment 2 bases; nucleotides outside the gene matches: 6. Germline values: CDR1 SQVTM, CDR2 ANQGSEA. The length of the CDR3 is 14 residues. In nucleotides, the CDR3 is TGCAGCGTTGAGGCTGGACAGGGCCCCTACGAGCAGTACTTC. Its protein is CSVEAGQGPYEQYF.

This chain joins TRBV5-1 and TRBJ2-7; tentative D call: TRBD1 (5 bases). This CDR3 comprises 16 residues. Germline CDR1 reads SGHRS; CDR2 reads YFSETQ. V was pared by 0 bases and J by 0 bases, with 13 bases between. CDR3 protein: CASSLVVSQGSYEQYF. Written as DNA, the CDR3 is TGCGCCAGCAGCTTGGTGGTTAGTCAGGGCTCCTACGAGCAGTACTTC.

This clone was observed once. The chain recombines TRBV16 with TRBJ2-7, with D maybe TRBD1 (5 bases). Germline lookup yields CDR1 KGHSY and CDR2 FQNENV. Trimming removed 0 bases at V and 7 bases at J, with 25 bases between. This CDR3 has 18 amino acids. For the CDR3, the DNA is TGTGCCAGCAGCCAATCCTCCCAGGGAACCCCGACATTGAAGGAGCAGTACTTC. It translates to CASSQSSQGTPTLKEQYF.

The chain employs TRBV11-2 and TRBJ2-3, with D possibly being TRBD1 (6 bases). The V end lost 4 bases, the J end lost 2 bases, and 13 bases lay between the germline ends. Germline V CDR1 and CDR2: SGHAT, FQNNGV. The CDR3 spans 15 residues. CDR3 coding DNA: TGTGCCAGCAGCTCAGGACAGCGAGTCACAGATACGCAGTATTTT. Amino acid sequence: CASSSGQRVTDTQYF.

This clone appeared once. The rearrangement links TRBV7-2 to TRBJ1-1; D gene ambiguous. The CDR3 totals 13 residues. Per the germline V gene, CDR1 is SGHTA and CDR2 is FQGNSA. V lost 5 bases and J 4 bases, leaving 11 bases between the germline ends. The CDR3 DNA reads TGTGCCAGCAGCCAAGAGGAGTTCACTGAAGCTTTCTTT. Translation gives CASSQEEFTEAFF.